The subject of this entry is one T cell receptor (beta chain). As yet, its antigen is unknown. The data were obtained in a study of OX40 agonist ivuxolimab in advanced cancers. The table came from immunoSEQ multiplex PCR; TCRdb's copy has only in-frame clones and leaves some out. The sample records about 77,000 clones, about 92% being singletons. Anyone with autoimmune disease history or systemic immunosuppression was excluded. Study results and caveats: Nonresponders, in some cases, also had low normalized T-cell clonal expansion.

The TCR comes from an adult with an advanced solid tumor such as melanoma, head and neck, liver or kidney cancer. The sample consisted of CD4+ or CD8+ T cells sorted from blood, taken in a trial of the OX40 agonist ivuxolimab.

The CDR3 spells CASSQRGQGLSGANVLTF. Written as DNA, the CDR3 is TGTGCCAGCAGCCAACGGGGACAGGGCCTCTCTGGGGCCAACGTCCTGACTTTC. This chain joins TRBV4-2 and TRBJ2-6, with 9 positions matching TRBD1. V gave up 2 bases and J gave up 0 bases; unmatched junction bases: 5. Germline V gene lookup returns CDR1 LGHNA and CDR2 YNFKEQ. The CDR3 is 18 amino acids.